What follows are 13 T cell receptor beta chains derived from one specimen sequenced in a study of cytomegalovirus exposure and HLA in healthy donors. Use of 60 Vbeta and 13 Jbeta primers characterized the PCR. Libraries were prepared by immunoSEQ multiplex PCR; TCRdb keeps only in-frame clonotypes and omits some of them. Of 90,000 to 110,000 clones listed, around three quarters were seen once; the top ten hold roughly 8%. The sample comprised PBMCs. All receptors come from a woman in her 50s in good health and CMV-seropositive.

The chain employs TRBV7-9 and TRBJ2-7, with TRBD2 matching 12 bases. Trimming removed 8 bases from V and 0 bases from J; junction bases left unmatched: 5. Germline V gene sequence: CDR1 SEHNR, CDR2 FQNEAQ (reference sequence). The CDR3 length is 15 residues. The CDR3 DNA sequence: TGTGCCAGCTTGGGACTAGCGGGCCACTCCTACGAGCAGTACTTC. Its protein is CASLGLAGHSYEQYF.

The chain joins TRBV11-2 to TRBJ2-3; no clear D. Trimming took 3 bases from V and 4 from J, leaving 8 bases between them. This CDR3 is 13 amino acids long. Looked up from germline, CDR1 is SGHAT and CDR2 is FQNNGV. The chain's CDR3 is CASSFGSADTQYF. CDR3 nucleotides: TGTGCCAGCAGCTTTGGCAGTGCAGATACGCAGTATTTT. Combining the CDR3 with reference TRBV11-2 and TRBJ2-3 gives the whole variable domain EAGVAQSPRYKIIEKRQSVAFWCNPISGHATLYWYQQILGQGPKLLIQFQNNGVVDDSQLPKDRFSAERLKGVDSTLKIQPAKLEDSAVYLCASSFGSADTQYFGPGTRLTVL.

The CDR3 sequence: CASSDTGIQETQYF. The CDR3 DNA reads as TGTGCCAGCTCAGATACAGGGATCCAAGAGACCCAGTACTTC. V gene TRBV18 combines with J gene TRBJ2-5; possibly TRBD1 for D (6 bases). V dropped 5 bases and J dropped 1 base, with 11 bases sitting between them. The germline gives CDR1 KGHSH, CDR2 LQKENI. The CDR3 sequence is 14 residues long.

The chain couples TRBV4-3 to TRBJ2-3, with TRBD2 matching 11 bases. This CDR3 comprises 18 residues. V trimming: 2 bases; J trimming: 5 bases; junction bases outside the gene matches: 12. Germline assignment: CDR1 LGHNA and CDR2 YSLEER. The CDR3 sequence is CASSQSPLAGGGEDTQYF. The CDR3 DNA is TGCGCCAGCAGCCAATCCCCCCTAGCGGGAGGTGGTGAAGATACGCAGTATTTT.

The V call is TRBV12-5, the J call TRBJ2-7, with 8 bases matching TRBD1. CDR3 size: 15 residues. V dropped 3 bases and J dropped 0; count of bases not matched to a gene: 4. Germline assignment: CDR1 LGHNT and CDR2 FRNRAP. The CDR3 nucleotides read TGTGCTAGTGGTTTTAGGGACAGGAGCTCCTACGAGCAGTACTTC. It codes for CASGFRDRSSYEQYF.

This rearrangement joins TRBV4-3 to TRBJ2-5, with TRBD2 identical over 9 bases. Germline CDR1 is LGHNA and CDR2 is YSLEER. The CDR3 totals 18 residues. J was trimmed by 5 bases and V by 0 bases; bases with no gene match: 13. The CDR3, as DNA: TGCGCCAGCAGCCAAGAGAATATTGCGGGGGGGCCCGGCGAGACCCAGTACTTC. It specifies CASSQENIAGGPGETQYF.

CDR3: CAFFKQKAAYEQYF. The CDR3 DNA reads TGTGCTTTTTTCAAGCAGAAGGCGGCATACGAGCAGTACTTC. The chain couples TRBV6-5 to TRBJ2-7; no reliable D call. Germline V gene sequence: CDR1 MNHEY, CDR2 SVGAGI. The CDR3 consists of 14 residues.

The V gene is TRBV2, the J gene TRBJ2-2, with D possibly TRBD2 on 6 matching bases. V dropped 3 bases and J dropped 5 bases, with 13 bases sitting between them. Germline V gene lookup returns CDR1 SNHLY and CDR2 FYNNEI. The CDR3 loop spans 15 amino acids. The chain's CDR3 is CASSESGLRTGELFF. The CDR3 DNA reads as TGTGCCAGCAGTGAGTCGGGACTTCGGACCGGGGAGCTGTTTTTT.

CDR3 amino acids: CASSLWGQSPIRDGYTF. CDR3 nucleotides: TGTGCCAGCAGTTTATGGGGACAGTCCCCGATTCGAGATGGCTACACCTTC. The gene calls are TRBV27 and TRBJ1-2, with TRBD1 matching 7 bases. The V gene's germline CDR1 is MNHEY and CDR2 SMNVEV (reference sequence). V shed 1 base, J shed 6 bases, and the junction held 14 bases outside the gene matches. The CDR3 loop spans 17 amino acids.

This clone was seen a handful of times. This chain links TRBV6-6 with TRBJ2-7; TRBD1 agrees at 7 bases. The junction had 10 bases not matched to a gene; V was cut back by 0 bases and J by 5 bases. Germline CDR1 reads MNHNY; CDR2 reads SVGAGI (reference sequence). The CDR3 runs to 16 residues. CDR3 loop: CASSYSNLDRMDEQYF. CDR3 sequence (DNA): TGTGCCAGCAGTTACTCGAACCTGGACAGGATGGACGAGCAGTACTTC.

The rearrangement links TRBV10-2 to TRBJ2-1; a possible D gene is TRBD2 (5 bases). V was trimmed by 7 bases and J by 4 bases, leaving 11 bases between them. CDR3 length: 13 amino acids. Germline V gene sequence: CDR1 WSHSY, CDR2 SAAADI. The CDR3 DNA reads TGCGCCAGCATGAGAGGGTCTTACAATGAGCAGTTCTTC. Its translation is CASMRGSYNEQFF.

CDR3 sequence: CASSETSAYNEQFF. The CDR3 nucleotides read TGTGCCAGCAGCGAGACTAGCGCCTACAATGAGCAGTTCTTC. This rearrangement joins TRBV9 to TRBJ2-1; 8 bases align to TRBD2. Germline V gene sequence: CDR1 SGDLS, CDR2 YYNGEE. The trim removed 3 bases at V and 2 bases at J, leaving 1 base unmatched. This CDR3 spans 14 amino acids.

Here the CDR3 reads CATKGTGALRELFF. The CDR3 nucleotides are TGTGCCACCAAGGGGACAGGGGCGTTAAGGGAGCTGTTTTTT. The chain uses TRBV19 and TRBJ2-2; TRBD1 aligns across 10 bases. The CDR3 length is 14 residues. J was trimmed by 9 bases and V by 10 bases; bases with no gene match: 11. Germline CDR1 reads LNHDA; CDR2 reads SQIVND (reference sequence).